This T cell receptor beta chain was observed in a study of T-cell memory formation after mild COVID-19. This CDR3 comprises 13 residues. The germline V and J ends were trimmed by 8 bases and 5 bases, with 12 bases remaining between them. MiXCR, applied by TCRdb to the 5' RACE reads, yields one record per CDR3 protein. The sample yields about 620,000 distinct CDR3 sequences, about a sixth seen once. This clonotype was observed many times. This chain uses TRBV12-3 or TRBV12-4 with TRBJ2-2; no reliable D call. The TCR originated in an adult woman who had mild COVID-19 (a few samples of this study predate the infection). Cell type and time point are not known. Sequencing input: PBMCs or a T cell subset sorted from them (not recorded which). CDR3 in DNA: TGTGCCAGCGGAGACTTCGCGACCGGGGAGCTGTTTTTT. Translated: CASGDFATGELFF.